One and the same sample provided the 22 T cell receptor beta chains below, sequenced in a study of CD8+CD57+ T cells in acquired aplastic anemia. Genomic DNA templated the TCR beta VDJ and CDR3 profiling. TCRdb redid the calling of the reads with MiXCR, one entry per CDR3 protein. The sample lists approximately 200,000 distinct CDR3 sequences; less than 65% were seen once. The sequencing sample was made of sorted CD4+, CD8+, or CD8+CD57+ T cells (not recorded which) from PBMCs. Receptors were obtained from a human donor in good health, serving as a control.

The chain combines TRBV15 with TRBJ2-7; 7 positions match TRBD1. Trimming at V came to 1 base and at J to 5 bases, leaving 5 bases not matched to a gene. The CDR3 runs 14 residues. The germline gives CDR1 LNHNV, CDR2 YYDKDF (reference sequence). The chain's CDR3 is CATSRGQGTNEQYF. CDR3 sequence (DNA): TGTGCCACCAGCAGAGGACAGGGTACCAACGAGCAGTACTTC.

This clonotype was picked up many times. The rearrangement uses TRBV7-6 and TRBJ2-7; D unresolved. Trimming stripped 8 bases from V and 3 bases from J, with 14 bases between. The germline CDR1 and CDR2 sequences are SGHVS and FNYEAQ. This CDR3 comprises 13 residues. The CDR3 bases are TGTGCCAGCTCGAAGGTCGGCGACTACGAGCAGTACTTC. This codes for CASSKVGDYEQYF.

This clonotype has just a few counts. This chain uses TRBV7-2 with TRBJ1-6, with 7 bases matching TRBD1. Germline V lookup: CDR1 SGHTA, CDR2 FQGNSA. This CDR3 region has 12 residues. The V and J ends lost 6 bases and 10 bases, in that order; junction bases with no gene match: 3. The CDR3 region is CASSSRGSPLHF. CDR3 in DNA: TGTGCCAGCAGTTCCAGGGGGTCACCCCTCCACTTT.

This clonotype was counted between two and nine times. One end of the junction varies from germline; a read error may be responsible. The gene calls are TRBV10-3 and TRBJ2-2; maybe TRBD2 (6 bases). The CDR3 length is 14 residues. Germline V CDR1 and CDR2: ENHRY, SYGVKD. CDR3 DNA sequence: TGTGCCATCAGTTACTCTTCCGCAACCGGGGGGCTGTTTTTT. As protein: CAISYSSATGGLFF.

The chain recombines TRBV7-2 with TRBJ1-6; 7 positions agree with TRBD1. The CDR3 sequence is 15 residues long. V shed 3 bases and J 8 bases; nucleotides not matched to a gene: 7. Germline-derived CDR1 and CDR2 are SGHTA and FQGNSA. The CDR3: CASSFQTGTHSPLHF. CDR3 bases: TGTGCCAGCAGCTTCCAGACAGGGACCCATTCACCCCTCCACTTT.

Many counts were recorded for this clonotype. The chain links TRBV7-8 to TRBJ1-2; TRBD1 might be the D (5 bases). CDR3 length: 13 amino acids. Trimming pared 5 bases from V and 7 bases from J, leaving 14 bases between. The V gene's germline CDR1 is SGHVS and CDR2 FQNEAQ. CDR3 sequence (DNA): TGTGCCAGCAGCAAAAGAGGGGTGGGTGGCTACACCTTC. It codes for CASSKRGVGGYTF. Using reference TRBV7-8 and TRBJ1-2 for the parts outside the CDR3, the full variable domain is GAGVSQSPRYKVAKRGQDVALRCDPISGHVSLFWYQQALGQGPEFLTYFQNEAQLDKSGLPSDRFFAERPEGSVSTLKIQRTQQEDSAVYLCASSKRGVGGYTFGSGTRLTVV.

This chain connects TRBV20-1 to TRBJ2-5, with 7 bases aligning to TRBD1. Germline trimming cut 1 base from V and 3 bases from J; bases unmatched to any gene: 8. Germline CDR1 reads DFQATT; CDR2 reads SNEGSKA (reference sequence). The CDR3 extends over 15 amino acids. CDR3 region: CSARVGPGQKETQYF. The CDR3 region has the DNA TGCAGTGCTAGAGTAGGACCGGGACAGAAAGAGACCCAGTACTTC.

The chain carries TRBV15 and TRBJ2-5; 10 nucleotides line up with TRBD2. The CDR3 has 14 amino acids. Looked up from germline, CDR1 is LNHNV and CDR2 is YYDKDF (reference sequence). The ends lost 8 bases at V and 4 bases at J; junction bases unmatched: 7. CDR3 DNA: TGTGCCACCCGCCCCGGGACTAGCGCAGAGACCCAGTACTTC. Translated, it gives CATRPGTSAETQYF.

This chain uses TRBV29-1 with TRBJ2-7; 10 bases align to TRBD1. Losses at the gene ends were 6 bases for V and 3 bases for J; bases not matched to a gene: 8. The CDR3 contains 14 residues. The germline V gene encodes CDR1 SQVTM and CDR2 ANQGSEA. This CDR3 is CSVSPGQGLYEQYF. The DNA of the CDR3 is TGCAGCGTGAGTCCGGGACAGGGGCTCTACGAGCAGTACTTC.

This clonotype was seen ten or more times. The rearrangement joins TRBV14 to TRBJ1-2, with no clear D. Germline assignment: CDR1 SGHDN and CDR2 FVKESK. Trimming stripped 4 bases from V and 6 bases from J, with 12 bases between. The CDR3 is made up of 13 amino acids. This CDR3 reads CASSPRSGDGYTF. CDR3 sequence (DNA): TGTGCCAGCAGCCCGCGTTCAGGTGATGGCTACACCTTC.

This clonotype was found many times. The chain uses TRBV6-5 and TRBJ1-1; no clear D. The CDR3 sequence is 13 residues long. Per the germline V gene, CDR1 is MNHEY and CDR2 is SVGAGI. V lost 6 bases and J 2 bases, leaving 10 bases between the germline ends. CDR3 region: CASSPGQNTEAFF. The CDR3 region has the DNA TGTGCCAGCAGCCCGGGTCAAAACACTGAAGCTTTCTTT.

This clonotype was counted a few times. This sequence joins TRBV10-1 and TRBJ1-2, with D perhaps TRBD1 (5 bases). This CDR3 is 13 amino acids long. The germline gives CDR1 WNHNN, CDR2 SYGVQD (reference sequence). With 8 bases removed from V and 4 bases from J, the gap between germline ends came to 14 bases. Here the CDR3 reads CASGRGFGYGYTF. Written as DNA, the CDR3 is TGCGCCAGCGGGAGGGGATTTGGCTATGGCTACACCTTC.

This clonotype was seen many times. This chain joins TRBV5-1 and TRBJ2-5; perhaps TRBD1 as D (6 bases). V gave up 5 bases and J gave up 1 base, with 12 bases separating them. This CDR3 has 14 amino acids. Germline loops: CDR1 SGHRS, CDR2 YFSETQ. Here the CDR3 reads CASSVQGTQETQYF. DNA of the CDR3: TGCGCCAGCAGTGTACAGGGAACCCAAGAGACCCAGTACTTC.

This clonotype was observed a few times. V gene TRBV11-2 combines with J gene TRBJ2-7, with 10 nucleotides matching TRBD2. The CDR3 spans 15 residues. V shed 4 bases and J 3 bases; nucleotides not matched to a gene: 6. Germline CDR1 is SGHAT and CDR2 is FQNNGV. The CDR3 is CASSSGLALVYEQYF. The CDR3 region has the DNA TGTGCCAGCAGCTCGGGACTAGCGTTAGTCTACGAGCAGTACTTC.

In this sample, this clonotype turned up many times. The CDR3 sequence: CATARSGDPYEQYF. The CDR3 DNA reads TGTGCCACAGCCCGGTCAGGGGACCCCTACGAGCAGTACTTC. The chain joins TRBV24-1 to TRBJ2-7; D may be TRBD1 (6 bases). This CDR3 has 14 amino acids. Germline CDR1 reads KGHDR; CDR2 reads SFDVKD. V was cut by 10 bases and J by 2 bases, with 17 bases left in between.

The chain uses TRBV27 and TRBJ1-4; TRBD1 might be the D (5 bases). The CDR3 sequence is 17 residues long. Trimming removed 5 bases from V and 0 bases from J, with 16 bases in between. Germline V gene data show CDR1 as MNHEY and CDR2 as SMNVEV (reference sequence). The CDR3 protein is CASSAQGTAATNEKLFF. CDR3 in DNA: TGTGCCAGCAGTGCTCAAGGGACCGCGGCAACTAATGAAAAACTGTTTTTT.

The chain employs TRBV27 and TRBJ2-7; weak D call: TRBD1 (6 bases). V lost 7 bases and J lost 3, with 13 bases in between. The CDR3 sequence is 13 residues long. Germline CDR1 reads MNHEY; CDR2 reads SMNVEV (reference sequence). CDR3 in amino acids: CASTATGIYEQYF. In DNA, the CDR3 is TGTGCCAGCACCGCGACAGGAATCTACGAGCAGTACTTC.

J is TRBJ2-3 and V is TRBV29-1, with TRBD1 as a possible D gene (5 bases). Trimming stripped 3 bases from V and 4 bases from J, with 17 bases between. Germline V CDR1 and CDR2: SQVTM, ANQGSEA. This CDR3 is 15 amino acids long. The CDR3 region is CSVDSVQGSPDTQYF. CDR3 nucleotides: TGCAGCGTTGACAGTGTGCAGGGTTCCCCAGATACGCAGTATTTT.

This clonotype has a single count. The rearrangement uses TRBV2 and TRBJ2-2, with a possible D match to TRBD2 (5 bases). Germline CDR1 SNHLY, CDR2 FYNNEI. The germline V and J ends were trimmed by 4 bases and 4 bases, with 10 bases remaining between them. The CDR3 contains 14 residues. CDR3 protein: CASSVYGSTGELFF. DNA for the CDR3: TGTGCCAGCAGTGTCTATGGGAGCACCGGGGAGCTGTTTTTT.

A note on this clonotype: A read error may be the cause here, since a much bigger clone is one base away. The chain employs TRBV6-6 and TRBJ1-2; D uncertain. Germline V gives CDR1 MNHNY, CDR2 SVGAGI (reference sequence). V lost 0 bases, J lost 6 bases, and 11 bases lay in between. There are 14 residues in the CDR3. The chain's CDR3 is CASSYSTRPNGYTF. CDR3 sequence (DNA): TGTGCCAGCAGTTACTCGACAAGACCCAATGGCTACACCTTC.

This clonotype was seen many times. The CDR3 DNA reads TGTGCCAGCAGTTACGGACATACTAACTATGGCTACACCTTC. This encodes CASSYGHTNYGYTF. This chain connects TRBV6-2 or TRBV6-3 to TRBJ1-2; TRBD1 is a possible D gene (5 bases). The V end lost 2 bases, the J end lost 0 bases, and 7 bases lay between the germline ends. Per the germline V gene, CDR1 is MNHEY and CDR2 is SVGEGT. The CDR3 spans 14 residues.

About this clonotype itself: This CDR3 fails to terminate in the conserved phenylalanine or tryptophan, so it likely reflects a read error. Because the CDR3's place on the DNA is in doubt, the DNA is left out and the CDR3 is given as listed by TCRdb. V usage is TRBV6-5 and J usage is TRBJ2-1. The CDR3 extends over 8 residues, inclusive of both ends. CDR1 MNHEY and CDR2 SVGAGI come from the germline V gene. Here the CDR3 reads CASSFEPL.